These T cell receptor beta chains were read from a single sample in a study of blood T cell repertoires in COVID-19. Libraries were prepared by immunoSEQ multiplex PCR; TCRdb keeps only in-frame clonotypes and omits some of them. The sample consists of 300,000 to 400,000 clones, about 90% of them appearing once. The sample consisted of PBMCs or T cells enriched from blood (not recorded which). The receptors here all came from a man under 40 who had recovered from COVID-19. CDR3s include the opening cysteine and the closing phenylalanine or tryptophan. The D gene is left open where the match is weak.

V: TRBV10-2
D: .
J: TRBJ1-1
DNA: TGCGCCAGCAGATCAGGGTGGGTGGGCACTGAAGCTTTCTTT
CDR3: CASRSGWVGTEAFF

V: TRBV6-6
D: TRBD1
J: TRBJ2-1
DNA: TGTGCCAGCAGCACCCGGGACAGGGGACAAATCGGGAAGTTCTTC
CDR3: CASSTRDRGQIGKFF

V: TRBV5-8
D: TRBD1
J: TRBJ2-6
DNA: TGTGCCAGCAGCCCTACAGGGGGCGCGGCAGCCGGGGCCAACGTCCTGACTTTC
CDR3: CASSPTGGAAAGANVLTF

V: TRBV2
D: .
J: TRBJ1-5
DNA: TGTGCCAGCAGTGAATCTCCACTGGGCAATCAGCCCCAGCATTTT
CDR3: CASSESPLGNQPQHF

V: TRBV6-5
D: .
J: TRBJ1-1
DNA: TGTGCCAGCAGCCAGGGGACTGAAGCTTTCTTT
CDR3: CASSQGTEAFF

V: TRBV5-1
D: TRBD1
J: TRBJ2-2
DNA: TGCGCCAGCAGCCTTCGGACAGGCCCCGGGGAGCTGTTTTTT
CDR3: CASSLRTGPGELFF

V: TRBV4-1
D: .
J: TRBJ1-1
DNA: TGCGCCAGCAGGGAGACAGAAGGGTACACTGAAGCTTTCTTT
CDR3: CASRETEGYTEAFF

V: TRBV10-1
D: TRBD2
J: TRBJ2-7
DNA: TGCGCCAGCAGTGAAAGCGGGGGGGCCAACGAGCAGTACTTC
CDR3: CASSESGGANEQYF

V: TRBV19
D: TRBD1
J: TRBJ1-2
DNA: TGTGCCAGTAGTATAGGGACAGGGGCTGGCTACACCTTC
CDR3: CASSIGTGAGYTF

V: TRBV5-1
D: TRBD1
J: TRBJ2-7
DNA: TGCGCCAGCAGCCCCCCGACAGGGGAAGCCTACGAGCAGTACTTC
CDR3: CASSPPTGEAYEQYF

V: TRBV29-1
D: .
J: TRBJ2-1
DNA: TGCAGCGTTGTTCCGGACCAGGGTAATGAGCAGTTCTTC
CDR3: CSVVPDQGNEQFF

V: TRBV7-9
D: .
J: TRBJ2-7
DNA: TGTGCCAGCAGCTTAGAGGGCGGACTCTCCTACGAGCAGTACTTC
CDR3: CASSLEGGLSYEQYF

V: TRBV27
D: TRBD1
J: TRBJ1-5
DNA: TGTGCCAGCACCCCAAACAGGGGGGAGCAGCCCCAGCATTTT
CDR3: CASTPNRGEQPQHF

V: TRBV19
D: .
J: TRBJ1-5
DNA: TGTGCCAGTAGTATAGCAAGGGGTTGGCAGCCCCAGCATTTT
CDR3: CASSIARGWQPQHF

V: TRBV10-1
D: .
J: TRBJ2-5
DNA: TGCGCCAGCAGTGACCAAGGACAGTCTCGGGAGACCCAGTACTTC
CDR3: CASSDQGQSRETQYF

V: TRBV12-3/TRBV12-4
D: .
J: TRBJ1-5
DNA: TGTGCCAGCAGTACACACAGGGTTCAGCCCCAGCATTTT
CDR3: CASSTHRVQPQHF

V: TRBV18
D: .
J: TRBJ1-6
DNA: TGTGCCAGCTCACCAACCAGATTATCTAATTCACCCCTCCACTTT
CDR3: CASSPTRLSNSPLHF

V: TRBV11-2
D: .
J: TRBJ2-1
DNA: TGTGCCAGCAGCTCCAGCCGGGGGGCAGGGGAGCAGTTCTTC
CDR3: CASSSSRGAGEQFF

V: TRBV6-5
D: .
J: TRBJ1-1
DNA: TGTGCCAGCAGTCCTTCGGGACTCCCGAACACTGAAGCTTTCTTT
CDR3: CASSPSGLPNTEAFF

V: TRBV6-5
D: TRBD1
J: TRBJ2-7
DNA: TGTGCCAGCAGAGAGGGCGACAGGGGGCTCTACGAGCAGTACTTC
CDR3: CASREGDRGLYEQYF

V: TRBV5-5
D: .
J: TRBJ1-4
DNA: TGTGCCAGCAGCTTCATGGCTGCAACTAATGAAAAACTGTTTTTT
CDR3: CASSFMAATNEKLFF

V: TRBV10-1
D: TRBD1
J: TRBJ2-1
DNA: TGCGCCAGCAGTGAGGGGGACAGGGGGAATGAGCAGTTCTTC
CDR3: CASSEGDRGNEQFF

V: TRBV19
D: .
J: TRBJ1-2
DNA: TGTGCCAGTAGCACCCCCCGGGACTCCTATGGCTACACCTTC
CDR3: CASSTPRDSYGYTF

V: TRBV2
D: .
J: TRBJ2-1
DNA: TGTGCCAGCACGGGATCGGGCGGGCCTACCTACAATGAGCAGTTCTTC
CDR3: CASTGSGGPTYNEQFF

V: TRBV18
D: .
J: TRBJ1-1
DNA: TGTGCCAGCTCACCACGGTCTCAGGGCGACACTGAAGCTTTCTTT
CDR3: CASSPRSQGDTEAFF

V: TRBV11-2
D: TRBD2
J: TRBJ2-1
DNA: TGTGCCAGCAGCTTAGGGCTAGCGGGACCAGCTGAGCAGTTCTTC
CDR3: CASSLGLAGPAEQFF